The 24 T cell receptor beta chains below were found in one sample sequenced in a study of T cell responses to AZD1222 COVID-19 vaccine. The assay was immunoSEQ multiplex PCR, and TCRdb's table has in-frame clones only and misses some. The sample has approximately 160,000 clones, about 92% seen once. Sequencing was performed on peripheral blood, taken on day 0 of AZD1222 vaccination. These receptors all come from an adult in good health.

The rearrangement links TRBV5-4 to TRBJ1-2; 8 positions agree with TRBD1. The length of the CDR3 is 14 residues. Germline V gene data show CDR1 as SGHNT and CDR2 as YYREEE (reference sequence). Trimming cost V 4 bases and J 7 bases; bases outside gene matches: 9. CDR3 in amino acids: CASSRTGFGRGYTF. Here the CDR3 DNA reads TGTGCCAGCAGCAGGACAGGGTTCGGCCGTGGCTACACCTTC.

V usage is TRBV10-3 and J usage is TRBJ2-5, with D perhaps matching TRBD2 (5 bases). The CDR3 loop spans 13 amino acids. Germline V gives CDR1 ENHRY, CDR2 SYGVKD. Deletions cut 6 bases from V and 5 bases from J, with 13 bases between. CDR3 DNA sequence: TGTGCCATCAGCCGACGGGATGAGGAGACCCAGTACTTC. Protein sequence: CAISRRDEETQYF.

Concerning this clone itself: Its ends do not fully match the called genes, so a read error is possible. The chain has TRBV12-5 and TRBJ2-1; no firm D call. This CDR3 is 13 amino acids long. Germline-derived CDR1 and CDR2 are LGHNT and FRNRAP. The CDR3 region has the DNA TGTGCTAGTAGTTTTGCATCGATCCATGAGCAGTTCTTC. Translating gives CASSFASIHEQFF.

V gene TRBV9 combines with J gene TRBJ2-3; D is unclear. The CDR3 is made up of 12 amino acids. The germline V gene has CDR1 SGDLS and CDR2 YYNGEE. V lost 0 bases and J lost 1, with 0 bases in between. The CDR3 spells CASSVGTDTQYF. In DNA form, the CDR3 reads TGTGCCAGCAGCGTAGGCACAGATACGCAGTATTTT.

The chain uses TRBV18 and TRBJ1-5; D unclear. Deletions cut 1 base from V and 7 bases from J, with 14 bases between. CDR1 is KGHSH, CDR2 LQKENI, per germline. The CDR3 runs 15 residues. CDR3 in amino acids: CASSPLAGSSQPQHF. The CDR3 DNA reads TGTGCCAGCTCACCACTGGCAGGCTCGTCGCAGCCCCAGCATTTT.

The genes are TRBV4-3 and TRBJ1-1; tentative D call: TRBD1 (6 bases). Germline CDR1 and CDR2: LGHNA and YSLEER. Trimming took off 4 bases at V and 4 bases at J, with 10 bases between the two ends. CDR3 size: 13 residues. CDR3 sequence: CASSRTVGTEAFF. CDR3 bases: TGCGCCAGCAGCCGGACAGTGGGCACTGAAGCTTTCTTT.

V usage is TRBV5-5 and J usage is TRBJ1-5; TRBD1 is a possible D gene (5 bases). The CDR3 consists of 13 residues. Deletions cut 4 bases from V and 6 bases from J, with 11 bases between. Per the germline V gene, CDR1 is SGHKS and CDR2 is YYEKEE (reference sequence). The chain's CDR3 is CASSPSGGQPQHF. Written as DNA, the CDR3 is TGTGCCAGCAGCCCCTCCGGGGGTCAGCCCCAGCATTTT.

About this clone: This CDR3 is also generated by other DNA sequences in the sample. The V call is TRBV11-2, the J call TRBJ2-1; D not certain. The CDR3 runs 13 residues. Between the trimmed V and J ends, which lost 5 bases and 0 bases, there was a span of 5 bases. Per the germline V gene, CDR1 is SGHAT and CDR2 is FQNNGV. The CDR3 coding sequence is TGTGCCAGCAGCCTCGGCTCCTACAATGAGCAGTTCTTC. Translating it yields CASSLGSYNEQFF.

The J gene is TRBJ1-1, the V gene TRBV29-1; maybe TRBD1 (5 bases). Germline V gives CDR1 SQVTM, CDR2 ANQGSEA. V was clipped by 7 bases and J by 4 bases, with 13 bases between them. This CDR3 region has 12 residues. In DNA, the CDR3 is TGCAGCGCTGGGCTTGGGGGCACTGAAGCTTTCTTT. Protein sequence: CSAGLGGTEAFF.

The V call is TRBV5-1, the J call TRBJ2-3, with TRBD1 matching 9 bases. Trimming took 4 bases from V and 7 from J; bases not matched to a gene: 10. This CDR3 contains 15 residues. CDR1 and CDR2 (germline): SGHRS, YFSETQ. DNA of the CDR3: TGCGCCAGCAGCCCAACCGGGACAGGGACTTATACGCAGTATTTT. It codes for CASSPTGTGTYTQYF.

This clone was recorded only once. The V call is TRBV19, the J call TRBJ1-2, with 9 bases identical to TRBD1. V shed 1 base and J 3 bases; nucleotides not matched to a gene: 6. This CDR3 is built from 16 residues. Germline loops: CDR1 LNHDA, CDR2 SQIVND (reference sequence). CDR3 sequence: CASSIANGQGYYGYTF. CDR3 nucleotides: TGTGCCAGTAGTATAGCGAATGGACAGGGGTACTATGGCTACACCTTC.

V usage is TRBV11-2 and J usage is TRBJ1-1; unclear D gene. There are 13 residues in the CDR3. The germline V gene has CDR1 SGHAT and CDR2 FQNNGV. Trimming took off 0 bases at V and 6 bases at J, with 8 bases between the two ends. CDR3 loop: CASSLEPGSEAFF. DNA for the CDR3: TGTGCCAGCAGCTTAGAGCCGGGTTCTGAAGCTTTCTTT.

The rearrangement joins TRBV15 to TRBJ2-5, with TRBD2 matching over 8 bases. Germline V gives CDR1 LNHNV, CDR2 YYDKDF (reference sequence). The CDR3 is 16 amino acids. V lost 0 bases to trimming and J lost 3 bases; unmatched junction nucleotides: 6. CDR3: CATSRDLRGAKETQYF. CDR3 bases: TGTGCCACCAGCAGAGATCTGCGGGGGGCGAAAGAGACCCAGTACTTC.

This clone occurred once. CDR3 loop: CASSAQNTDTQYF. CDR3 DNA sequence: TGTGCCAGCAGCGCCCAAAACACAGATACGCAGTATTTT. The V call is TRBV9, the J call TRBJ2-3; no firm D call. This CDR3 has 13 residues. Germline V CDR1 and CDR2: SGDLS, YYNGEE. V was clipped by 3 bases and J by 2 bases, with 7 bases between them.

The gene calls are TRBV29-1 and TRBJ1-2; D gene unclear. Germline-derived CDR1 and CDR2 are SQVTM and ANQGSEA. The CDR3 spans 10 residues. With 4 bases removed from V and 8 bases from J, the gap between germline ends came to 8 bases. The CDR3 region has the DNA TGCAGCGTTGGAGGCGGCGGCTACACCTTC. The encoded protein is CSVGGGGYTF.

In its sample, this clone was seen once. CDR3 in amino acids: CASSQVGTVKPLTEAFF. CDR3 DNA sequence: TGTGCCAGCAGCCAAGTGGGGACAGTAAAGCCCCTCACTGAAGCTTTCTTT. This chain uses TRBV14 with TRBJ1-1, with 7 nucleotides matching TRBD1. The CDR3 is made up of 17 amino acids. Germline trimming cut 1 base from V and 4 bases from J; bases unmatched to any gene: 12. Germline CDR1 reads SGHDN; CDR2 reads FVKESK.

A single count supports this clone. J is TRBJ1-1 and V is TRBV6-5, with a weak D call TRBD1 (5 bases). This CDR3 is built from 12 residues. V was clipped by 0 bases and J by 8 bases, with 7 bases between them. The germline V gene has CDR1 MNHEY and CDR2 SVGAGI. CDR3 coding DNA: TGTGCCAGCAGTTACTCGTGGGGGGAAGCTTTCTTT. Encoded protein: CASSYSWGEAFF.

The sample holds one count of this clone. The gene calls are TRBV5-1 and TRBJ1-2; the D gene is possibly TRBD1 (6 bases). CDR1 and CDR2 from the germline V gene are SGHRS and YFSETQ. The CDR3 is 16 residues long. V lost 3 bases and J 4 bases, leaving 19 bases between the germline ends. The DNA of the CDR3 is TGCGCCAGCAGCTCCGTACAGGGTTCAGCGACCTATGGCTACACCTTC. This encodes CASSSVQGSATYGYTF.

CDR3 DNA sequence: TGTGCCAGCAGCTTTGGAGGGGTCGAGCAGTACTTC. Its translation is CASSFGGVEQYF. The chain recombines TRBV11-2 with TRBJ2-7; D might be TRBD2 (6 bases). Germline V gene lookup returns CDR1 SGHAT and CDR2 FQNNGV. The germline V and J ends were trimmed by 3 bases and 6 bases, with 9 bases remaining between them. The CDR3 sequence is 12 residues long.

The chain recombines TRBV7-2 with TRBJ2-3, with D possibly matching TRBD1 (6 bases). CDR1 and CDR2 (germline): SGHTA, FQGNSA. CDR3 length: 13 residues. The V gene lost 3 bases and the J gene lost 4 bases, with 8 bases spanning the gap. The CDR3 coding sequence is TGTGCCAGCAGCTTTACAGGGCCAGATACGCAGTATTTT. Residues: CASSFTGPDTQYF.

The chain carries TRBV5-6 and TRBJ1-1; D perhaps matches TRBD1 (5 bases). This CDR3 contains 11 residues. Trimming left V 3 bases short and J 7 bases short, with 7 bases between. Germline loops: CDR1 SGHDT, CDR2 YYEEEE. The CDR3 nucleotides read TGTGCCAGCAGCTCGACAGTTGAAGCTTTCTTT. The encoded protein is CASSSTVEAFF.

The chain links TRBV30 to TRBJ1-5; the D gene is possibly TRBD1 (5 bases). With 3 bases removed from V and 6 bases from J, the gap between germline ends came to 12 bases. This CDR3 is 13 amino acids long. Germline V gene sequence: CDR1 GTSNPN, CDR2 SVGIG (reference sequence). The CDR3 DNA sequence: TGTGCCTGGAGCTATCAGGGAGGTCAGCCCCAGCATTTT. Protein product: CAWSYQGGQPQHF.

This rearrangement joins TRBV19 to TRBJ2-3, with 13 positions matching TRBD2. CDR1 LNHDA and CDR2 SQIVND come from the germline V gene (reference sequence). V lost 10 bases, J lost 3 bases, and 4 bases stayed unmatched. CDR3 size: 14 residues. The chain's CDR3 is CATSGLAGTDTQYF. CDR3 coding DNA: TGTGCCACTTCGGGACTAGCGGGGACAGATACGCAGTATTTT. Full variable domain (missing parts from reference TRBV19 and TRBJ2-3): DGGITQSPKYLFRKEGQNVTLSCEQNLNHDAMYWYRQDPGQGLRLIYYSQIVNDFQKGDIAEGYSVSREKKESFPLTVTSAQKNPTAFYLCATSGLAGTDTQYFGPGTRLTVL.

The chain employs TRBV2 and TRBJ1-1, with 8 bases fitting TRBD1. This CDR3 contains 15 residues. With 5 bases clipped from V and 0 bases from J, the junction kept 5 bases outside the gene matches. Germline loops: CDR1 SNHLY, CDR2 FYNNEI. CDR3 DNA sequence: TGTGCCAGCAGTTGGTTACAGGGGGTGAACACTGAAGCTTTCTTT. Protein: CASSWLQGVNTEAFF.